The 31 T cell receptor beta chains reported below all come from one sample, sequenced in a study of beta chain features in type 1 diabetes. Expressed TCRB transcripts were sequenced because the isolated RNA had all been reverse transcribed beforehand. Assay used: immunoSEQ multiplex PCR; TCRdb lists only in-frame clones, some missing. The sample has about 24,000 clones, nearly 70% seen once. Sequenced material: Tregs from blood. All receptors come from a woman in her 40s in good health.

This sequence joins TRBV29-1 and TRBJ1-3, with D unresolved. Trimming pared 6 bases from V and 0 bases from J, leaving 12 bases between. CDR1 and CDR2 (germline): SQVTM, ANQGSEA. This CDR3 spans 14 amino acids. The chain's CDR3 is CSVTGINSGNTIYF. CDR3 DNA: TGCAGCGTGACCGGGATCAACTCTGGAAACACCATATATTTT.

This chain links TRBV11-2 with TRBJ1-1; tentative D call: TRBD1 (5 bases). Per the germline V gene, CDR1 is SGHAT and CDR2 is FQNNGV. The CDR3 length is 15 residues. V was shortened by 5 bases and J by 1 base, with 14 bases between the two germline ends. The CDR3 coding sequence is TGTGCCAGCAGCCCACAGGCGTCTAGGAACACTGAAGCTTTCTTT. Its translation is CASSPQASRNTEAFF.

This clone showed up just once. The rearrangement uses TRBV7-2 and TRBJ2-5, with TRBD2 matching 8 bases. V was clipped by 5 bases and J by 4 bases; unmatched bases: 3. This CDR3 is built from 13 residues. Per germline, CDR1 SGHTA and CDR2 FQGNSA. CDR3 residues: CASSRGLAETQYF. The CDR3 bases are TGTGCCAGCAGCCGAGGACTAGCAGAGACCCAGTACTTC.

This chain links TRBV29-1 with TRBJ1-1, with a tentative D call TRBD1 (5 bases). This CDR3 is built from 15 residues. Germline V lookup: CDR1 SQVTM, CDR2 ANQGSEA. V was cut by 0 bases and J by 6 bases, with 17 bases left in between. CDR3: CSVEDRGGGTAEAFF. CDR3 coding DNA: TGCAGCGTTGAAGATCGGGGCGGGGGGACGGCTGAAGCTTTCTTT.

The sample holds a few counts of this clone. The V gene is TRBV19, the J gene TRBJ2-5, with D perhaps TRBD1 (7 bases). The V gene lost 1 base and the J gene lost 5 bases, with 14 bases spanning the gap. Germline lookup yields CDR1 LNHDA and CDR2 SQIVND (reference sequence). This CDR3 has 15 amino acids. CDR3 nucleotides: TGTGCCAGTAGTATAGGTGGAGGGGGCAGGGAGACCCAGTACTTC. Protein product: CASSIGGGGRETQYF.

The rearrangement uses TRBV7-2 and TRBJ2-3; TRBD2 aligns across 7 bases. Germline V gives CDR1 SGHTA, CDR2 FQGNSA. V shed 3 bases, J shed 8 bases, and the junction held 2 bases outside the gene matches. This CDR3 comprises 12 residues. The CDR3 sequence is CASSLVAGTQYF. In DNA, the CDR3 is TGTGCCAGCAGCTTGGTAGCGGGTACGCAGTATTTT.

This chain uses TRBV7-2 with TRBJ2-3; D is unresolved. The CDR3 length is 16 residues. With 7 bases removed from V and 10 bases from J, the gap between germline ends came to 27 bases. Germline-derived CDR1 and CDR2 are SGHTA and FQGNSA. CDR3 DNA: TGTGCCAGCATCCCACTTAGCTATGATCACAAGGATGCGCAGTATTTT. This translates into CASIPLSYDHKDAQYF.

Here the CDR3 DNA reads TGTGCCAGCAGCTATGAGACTAGCGGGGGAGATGAGCAGTTCTTC. This encodes CASSYETSGGDEQFF. V usage is TRBV7-2 and J usage is TRBJ2-1; TRBD2 aligns across 12 bases. Germline assignment: CDR1 SGHTA and CDR2 FQGNSA. The CDR3 contains 15 residues. Trimming removed 4 bases from V and 8 bases from J; junction bases left unmatched: 6.

A single count supports this clone. This chain uses TRBV5-5 with TRBJ2-2; TRBD1 might be the D (6 bases). The V gene's germline CDR1 is SGHKS and CDR2 YYEKEE (reference sequence). V was cut by 4 bases and J by 0 bases, with 13 bases left in between. The CDR3 has 16 residues. The CDR3 DNA follows: TGTGCCAGCAGCATAAGACAGGCGTCGAACACCGGGGAGCTGTTTTTT. Amino acids: CASSIRQASNTGELFF.

The rearrangement joins TRBV5-1 to TRBJ1-4; D not certain. With 4 bases removed from V and 1 base from J, the gap between germline ends came to 11 bases. This CDR3 has 15 residues. Germline assignment: CDR1 SGHRS and CDR2 YFSETQ. CDR3 region: CASSPNMVTNEKLFF. In DNA form, the CDR3 reads TGCGCCAGCAGCCCCAACATGGTAACTAATGAAAAACTGTTTTTT.

Only a few counts were recorded for this clone. The chain is built from TRBV6-6 and TRBJ1-5; D is undetermined. CDR1 and CDR2 (germline): MNHNY, SVGAGI (reference sequence). V shed 7 bases and J shed 0 bases, with 10 bases lying between them. The CDR3 is made up of 14 amino acids. This CDR3 reads CASTGRDSNQPQHF. CDR3 coding DNA: TGTGCCAGCACGGGAAGAGATAGCAATCAGCCCCAGCATTTT.

A few counts support this clone. The J gene is TRBJ1-3, the V gene TRBV7-8, with TRBD1 identical over 7 bases. CDR1 and CDR2 (germline): SGHVS, FQNEAQ. The CDR3 is 15 amino acids. Germline trimming cut 2 bases from V and 3 bases from J; bases unmatched to any gene: 4. Written as DNA, the CDR3 is TGTGCCAGCAGCTTACCTACAGGGGTTGGAAACACCATATATTTT. Protein sequence: CASSLPTGVGNTIYF.

V and J are TRBV18 and TRBJ2-3; 7 positions match TRBD2. This CDR3 has 17 residues. Per germline, CDR1 KGHSH and CDR2 LQKENI. Losses at the gene ends were 2 bases for V and 4 bases for J; bases not matched to a gene: 12. CDR3 bases: TGTGCCAGCTCACCAAGGTTCAGCGGGGACCTGCCAGATACGCAGTATTTT. Amino acids: CASSPRFSGDLPDTQYF.

The J gene is TRBJ1-2, the V gene TRBV6-5, with D hard to call. Germline V gene data show CDR1 as MNHEY and CDR2 as SVGAGI. V was pared by 7 bases and J by 8 bases, with 14 bases between. The CDR3 totals 12 residues. DNA for the CDR3: TGTGCCAGCACCAACGGGTTTGCGGGCTACACCTTC. Its translation is CASTNGFAGYTF.

The chain recombines TRBV7-2 with TRBJ2-3; TRBD2 matches 8 bases. This CDR3 is built from 18 residues. Trimming at V came to 4 bases and at J to 2 bases, leaving 14 bases not matched to a gene. Germline loops: CDR1 SGHTA, CDR2 FQGNSA. The DNA for the CDR3 is TGTGCCAGCAGCTCCTCTGGATACAGCGGGGGTTTCACAGATACGCAGTATTTT. This gives the protein CASSSSGYSGGFTDTQYF.

The chain combines TRBV6-6 with TRBJ1-6, with a weak D call TRBD1 (5 bases). Germline loops: CDR1 MNHNY, CDR2 SVGAGI (reference sequence). This CDR3 has 15 amino acids. The V gene lost 2 bases and the J gene lost 7 bases, with 12 bases spanning the gap. The CDR3, as DNA: TGTGCCAGCAGTTACATAGGGGTGGTAAATTCACCCCTCCACTTT. Translating it yields CASSYIGVVNSPLHF.

This clone appeared a few times. The chain joins TRBV28 to TRBJ1-2; the match to TRBD1 covers 9 bases. CDR1 MDHEN and CDR2 SYDVKM come from the germline V gene. The CDR3 runs to 17 residues. The V gene end was trimmed by 0 bases and the J gene end by 8 bases; junction bases not matched to a gene: 13. The CDR3 region is CASSLWALWDRVVGYTF. CDR3 in DNA: TGTGCCAGCAGTTTATGGGCGCTATGGGACAGGGTCGTCGGCTACACCTTC.

The chain employs TRBV9 and TRBJ1-2; D gene ambiguous. The CDR3 has 13 residues. Germline V gives CDR1 SGDLS, CDR2 YYNGEE. V lost 2 bases and J 5 bases, leaving 10 bases between the germline ends. The CDR3 spells CASSVRGWYGYTF. The CDR3 bases are TGTGCCAGCAGCGTCCGAGGTTGGTATGGCTACACCTTC.

This clone was counted a few times. V and J are TRBV2 and TRBJ1-4; 7 bases agree with TRBD1. Germline V gives CDR1 SNHLY, CDR2 FYNNEI. With V trimmed by 7 bases and J by 4 bases, 6 bases remained unmatched. The CDR3 is made up of 14 amino acids. The CDR3 DNA follows: TGTGCCAGCATGAAGACAGGGCGTAATGAAAAACTGTTTTTT. Amino acids: CASMKTGRNEKLFF.

The chain recombines TRBV18 with TRBJ2-7, with D perhaps TRBD1 (5 bases). CDR1 is KGHSH, CDR2 LQKENI, per germline. The V end lost 3 bases, the J end lost 6 bases, and 9 bases lay between the germline ends. This CDR3 has 12 amino acids. The CDR3 bases are TGTGCCAGCTCACCCCAGGGTACCGAGCAGTACTTC. Amino acid sequence: CASSPQGTEQYF.

This sequence joins TRBV5-1 and TRBJ1-2; perhaps TRBD1 as D (6 bases). Germline lookup yields CDR1 SGHRS and CDR2 YFSETQ. CDR3 size: 15 residues. V shed 6 bases and J shed 8 bases, with 23 bases lying between them. The CDR3 here is CASNTLRGGADGYTF. The CDR3 region has the DNA TGCGCCAGCAACACGCTCCGGGGGGGGGCTGACGGCTACACCTTC.

The chain links TRBV20-1 to TRBJ1-4; D not certain. Germline-derived CDR1 and CDR2 are DFQATT and SNEGSKA (reference sequence). Trimming shortened V by 5 bases and J by 10 bases, and 11 bases separated the two germline ends. The CDR3 loop spans 11 amino acids. The CDR3 DNA reads as TGCAGTGCTCGAACAGTGGGAAAACTGTTTTTT. Amino acids: CSARTVGKLFF.

The rearrangement links TRBV2 to TRBJ2-7; a weak D match, TRBD1 (6 bases). V lost 9 bases to trimming and J lost 3 bases, with 21 bases between them. The germline gives CDR1 SNHLY, CDR2 FYNNEI. The CDR3 length is 15 residues. The CDR3 DNA is TGTGCCAGACACAGGGCAGCCGGGCCGTTCTACGAGCAGTACTTC. This encodes CARHRAAGPFYEQYF.

The CDR3 loop is CASSQSGSFDSPLHF. Here the CDR3 DNA reads TGTGCCAGCAGCCAAAGTGGTAGTTTCGATTCACCCCTCCACTTT. The chain recombines TRBV7-2 with TRBJ1-6; D not resolved. In germline, CDR1 is SGHTA, CDR2 FQGNSA. Trimming shortened V by 5 bases and J by 8 bases, and 16 bases separated the two germline ends. This CDR3 has 15 residues.

The rearrangement links TRBV7-2 to TRBJ2-2, with TRBD1 matching over 10 bases. CDR3 length equals 14 residues. Germline V gives CDR1 SGHTA, CDR2 FQGNSA. Trimming removed 5 bases from V and 5 bases from J; junction bases left unmatched: 2. DNA for the CDR3: TGTGCCAGCAGCCGGGGACAGGGGACCGGGGAGCTGTTTTTT. It encodes CASSRGQGTGELFF.

The chain uses TRBV5-1 and TRBJ2-7; no clear D gene. The germline V gene encodes CDR1 SGHRS and CDR2 YFSETQ. The V and J ends lost 4 bases and 0 bases respectively, with 8 bases between them. The CDR3 is 13 residues long. The CDR3 protein is CASSEPSSYEQYF. The DNA for the CDR3 is TGCGCCAGCAGCGAACCGAGCTCCTACGAGCAGTACTTC.

This chain joins TRBV6-1 and TRBJ2-3, with unresolved D. Deletions cut 1 base from V and 6 bases from J, with 8 bases between. This CDR3 region has 13 residues. Germline loops: CDR1 MNHNS, CDR2 SASEGT. The CDR3 here is CASSEGARDTQYF. The CDR3 DNA follows: TGTGCCAGCAGTGAAGGTGCGAGGGATACGCAGTATTTT.

The V call is TRBV27, the J call TRBJ2-3; D gene unclear. This CDR3 region has 16 residues. Trimming removed 6 bases at V and 0 bases at J, with 16 bases between. CDR1 and CDR2 (germline): MNHEY, SMNVEV (reference sequence). As DNA, the CDR3 is TGTGCCAGCAGCAACCTCCGCGACTGGAGCACAGATACGCAGTATTTT. Its translation: CASSNLRDWSTDTQYF.

The chain combines TRBV6-1 with TRBJ2-1, with TRBD2 matching 8 bases. Germline loops: CDR1 MNHNS, CDR2 SASEGT. The CDR3 is 13 amino acids. V lost 5 bases and J lost 8; bases outside the gene matches: 5. The CDR3 DNA reads as TGTGCCAGCAGTTTACGGGGGGGGGATGAGCAGTTCTTC. It is translated as CASSLRGGDEQFF.

The chain recombines TRBV5-1 with TRBJ2-3; TRBD2 matches at 7 bases. Germline loops: CDR1 SGHRS, CDR2 YFSETQ. After removal of 3 bases from V and 1 base from J, the junction contained 8 bases not matched to a gene. The CDR3 covers 16 residues. The CDR3 loop reads CASSSRPGGGTDTQYF. The CDR3 region has the DNA TGCGCCAGCAGCTCCCGGCCGGGGGGAGGCACAGATACGCAGTATTTT. The complete variable domain, with remaining parts taken from reference TRBV5-1 and TRBJ2-3, reads KAGVTQTPRYLIKTRGQQVTLSCSPISGHRSVSWYQQTPGQGLQFLFEYFSETQRNKGNFPGRFSGRQFSNSRSEMNVSTLELGDSALYLCASSSRPGGGTDTQYFGPGTRLTVL.

This clone was seen more than once but under ten times. The V and J genes are TRBV4-2 and TRBJ2-5, with D possibly TRBD1 on 7 matching bases. The CDR3 spans 15 residues. CDR1 and CDR2 from the germline V gene are LGHNA and YNFKEQ. Trimming cost V 1 base and J 2 bases, with 11 bases left between them. In DNA, the CDR3 is TGTGCCAGCAGCCAAGGACAGGGAGGACAAGAGACCCAGTACTTC. It encodes CASSQGQGGQETQYF.